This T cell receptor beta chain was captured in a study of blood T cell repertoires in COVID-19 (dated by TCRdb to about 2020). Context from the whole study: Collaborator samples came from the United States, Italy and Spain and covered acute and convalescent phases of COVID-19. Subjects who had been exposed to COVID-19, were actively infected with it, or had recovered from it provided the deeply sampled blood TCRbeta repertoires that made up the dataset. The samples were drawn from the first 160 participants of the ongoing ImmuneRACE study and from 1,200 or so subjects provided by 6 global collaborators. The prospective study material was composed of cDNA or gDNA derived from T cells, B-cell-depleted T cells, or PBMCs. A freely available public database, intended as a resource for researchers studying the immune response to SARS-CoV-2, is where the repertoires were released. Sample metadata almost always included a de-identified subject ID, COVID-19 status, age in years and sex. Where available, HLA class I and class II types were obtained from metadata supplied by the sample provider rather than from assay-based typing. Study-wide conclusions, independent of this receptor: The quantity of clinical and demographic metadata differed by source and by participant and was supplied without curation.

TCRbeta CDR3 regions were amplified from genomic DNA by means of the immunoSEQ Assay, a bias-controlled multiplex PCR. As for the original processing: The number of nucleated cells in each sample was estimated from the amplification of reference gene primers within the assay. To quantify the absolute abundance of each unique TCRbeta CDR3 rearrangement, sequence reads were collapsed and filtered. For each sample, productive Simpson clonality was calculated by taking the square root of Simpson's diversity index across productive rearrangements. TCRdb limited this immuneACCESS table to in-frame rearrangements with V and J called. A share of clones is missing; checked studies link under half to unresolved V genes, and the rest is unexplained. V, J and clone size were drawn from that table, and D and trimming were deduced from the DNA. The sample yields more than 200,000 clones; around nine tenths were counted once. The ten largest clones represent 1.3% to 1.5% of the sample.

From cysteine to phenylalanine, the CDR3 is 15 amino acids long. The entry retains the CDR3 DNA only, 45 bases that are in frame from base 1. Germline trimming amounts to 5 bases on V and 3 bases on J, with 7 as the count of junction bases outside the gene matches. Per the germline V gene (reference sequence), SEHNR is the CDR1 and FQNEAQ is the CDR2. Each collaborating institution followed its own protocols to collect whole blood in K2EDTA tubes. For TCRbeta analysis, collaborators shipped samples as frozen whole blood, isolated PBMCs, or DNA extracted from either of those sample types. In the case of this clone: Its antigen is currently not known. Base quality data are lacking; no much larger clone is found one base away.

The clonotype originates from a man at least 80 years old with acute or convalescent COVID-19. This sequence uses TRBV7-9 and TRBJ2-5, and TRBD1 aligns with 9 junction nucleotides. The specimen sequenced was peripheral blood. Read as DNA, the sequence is TGTGCCAGCAGCATCGGGACAGGGTGGGAAGAGACCCAGTACTTC. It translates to CASSIGTGWEETQYF. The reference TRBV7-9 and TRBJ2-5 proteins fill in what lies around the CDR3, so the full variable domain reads DTGVSQNPRHKITKRGQNVTFRCDPISEHNRLYWYRQTLGQGPEFLTYFQNEAQLEKSRLLSDRFSAERPKGSFSTLEIQRTEQGDSAMYLCASSIGTGWEETQYFGPGTRLLVL.